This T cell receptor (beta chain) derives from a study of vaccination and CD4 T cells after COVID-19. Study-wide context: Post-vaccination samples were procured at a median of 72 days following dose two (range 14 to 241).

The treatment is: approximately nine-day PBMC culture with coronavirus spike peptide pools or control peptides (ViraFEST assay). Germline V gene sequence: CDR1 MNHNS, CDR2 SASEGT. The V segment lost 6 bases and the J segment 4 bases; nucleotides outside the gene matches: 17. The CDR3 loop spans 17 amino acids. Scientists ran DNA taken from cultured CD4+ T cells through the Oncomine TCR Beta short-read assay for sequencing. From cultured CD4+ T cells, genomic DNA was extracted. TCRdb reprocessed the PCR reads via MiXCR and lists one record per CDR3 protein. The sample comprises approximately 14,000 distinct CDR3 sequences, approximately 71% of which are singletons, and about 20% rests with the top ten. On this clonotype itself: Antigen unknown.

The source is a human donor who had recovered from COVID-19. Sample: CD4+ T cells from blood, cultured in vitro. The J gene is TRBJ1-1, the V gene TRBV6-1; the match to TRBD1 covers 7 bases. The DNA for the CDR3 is TGTGCCAGCAGCTCTGGTTCAGGGGGGGCGCTGGGCACTGAAGCTTTCTTT. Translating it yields CASSSGSGGALGTEAFF.